This T cell receptor (beta chain) was identified during a study of cytomegalovirus exposure and HLA in healthy donors. About the study: Earlier sequencing of about 200 million T cells yielded 120 million or so unique TCR beta sequences.

60 Vbeta and 13 Jbeta primers were used in PCR. Libraries were prepared by immunoSEQ multiplex PCR; TCRdb keeps only in-frame clonotypes and omits some of them. The table for this sample gives tens of thousands of clones. Remarks on this clone: Its antigen is unidentified.

Study-wide results and limits: Earlier analysis found most TCR beta V segments productive about 90% or about 30% of the time.

Between the trimmed V and J ends, which lost 4 bases and 6 bases, there was a span of 18 bases. The CDR3 contains 15 residues. CDR1 is SGDLS and CDR2 is YYNGEE in the germline V gene. The sequence derives from a female donor in good health and CMV-seropositive. The rearrangement links TRBV9 to TRBJ2-3; D may be TRBD2 (6 bases). Material for sequencing was PBMCs. CDR3 protein: CASSPITGVPDTQYF. DNA of the CDR3: TGTGCCAGCAGCCCAATCACGGGAGTACCCGATACGCAGTATTTT.